Listed below are T cell receptor beta chains from one sample, sequenced in a study of graft-versus-host responses after intestinal transplantation. Assay: immunoSEQ multiplex PCR; the TCRdb copy retains only in-frame clones and omits some. The data contain approximately 120,000 clones, 85% to 95% of them singletons. For these TCRs, the target antigens are not known. The sample consisted of unstimulated CD4+ T cells sorted from spleen or lymph node cells, taken before intestinal transplant. Every receptor here comes from a human donor who received an intestinal transplant. Both conserved end residues are part of each CDR3. The D gene is left open where the match is weak. Clone size is shown for a subset of rows, as once, few, many or a class of expanded clone.

14	TRBJ1-3	TRBV5-6	.	.	TGTGCCAGCAGCTTTGGTCGCTCTGGAAACACCATATATTTT	CASSFGRSGNTIYF
15	TRBJ2-1	TRBV11-2	.	TRBD2	TGTGCCAGCAGACTAGCGGGGGGGCTATACAATGAGCAGTTCTTC	CASRLAGGLYNEQFF
15	TRBJ2-1	TRBV7-2	.	TRBD2	TGTGCCAGCAGCTTAGTAGCGGGGGGTGGCAATGAGCAGTTCTTC	CASSLVAGGGNEQFF
11	TRBJ1-1	TRBV6-5	.	.	TGTGCCAGCAGCCAGCACACTGAAGCTTTCTTT	CASSQHTEAFF
13	TRBJ2-1	TRBV6-1	.	.	TGTGCCAGCAGTGTTGACAGCCGTAATGAGCAGTTCTTC	CASSVDSRNEQFF
13	TRBJ1-2	TRBV7-8	.	TRBD1	TGTGCCAGCAGCTTAAGGGGGCTGTATGGCTACACCTTC	CASSLRGLYGYTF
11	TRBJ2-3	TRBV6-1	.	.	TGTGCCAGCAGTGCGAGAGATACGCAGTATTTT	CASSARDTQYF
14	TRBJ1-5	TRBV19	.	.	TGTGCCAGTAGTATACCGACCCTAAATCAGCCCCAGCATTTT	CASSIPTLNQPQHF
18	TRBJ2-1	TRBV5-6	.	TRBD1	TGTGCCAGCAGCTTGGTCTTTAGGGGGCGGACCTCCTACAATGAGCAGTTCTTC	CASSLVFRGRTSYNEQFF
14	TRBJ1-5	TRBV5-4	few	TRBD1	TGTGCCAGCAGCCAAGGGGGCGCTTATCAGCCCCAGCATTTT	CASSQGGAYQPQHF
13	TRBJ1-2	TRBV27	.	TRBD1	TGTGCCAGCAGCCGGGACAGGTCCTATGGCTACACCTTC	CASSRDRSYGYTF
15	TRBJ2-3	TRBV10-2	.	TRBD2	TGCGCCAGCAGACGGGGGGGCCTTTTTGCAGATACGCAGTATTTT	CASRRGGLFADTQYF
15	TRBJ2-6	TRBV28	.	.	TGTGCCAGCAGTTTAGGGCGGTCTGGGGCCAACGTCCTGACTTTC	CASSLGRSGANVLTF
12	TRBJ1-1	TRBV2	.	TRBD1	TGTGCCAAACAGGGGATGAACACTGAAGCTTTCTTT	CAKQGMNTEAFF
15	TRBJ2-1	TRBV27	.	TRBD2	TGTGCCAGCAGTACCCAGCGGGGATGGCTCCATGAGCAGTTCTTC	CASSTQRGWLHEQFF
17	TRBJ1-3	TRBV4-1	.	.	TGCGCCAGCAGCCAAGACAAGTGGGTCTTCTCTGGAAACACCATATATTTT	CASSQDKWVFSGNTIYF
13	TRBJ1-1	TRBV2	.	TRBD1	TGTGCCAGCAACGAGGACAGGGACACTGAAGCTTTCTTT	CASNEDRDTEAFF
14	TRBJ2-2	TRBV5-1	.	.	TGCGCCAGCAGCTTGCGGTCGAACACCGGGGAGCTGTTTTTT	CASSLRSNTGELFF
15	TRBJ2-1	TRBV5-1	.	TRBD2	TGCGCCAGCAGCGTCCCGGGGGGGCCCTACAATGAGCAGTTCTTC	CASSVPGGPYNEQFF
13	TRBJ1-1	TRBV7-9	once	.	TGTGCCAGCAGCCCCGCCCTGAACACTGAAGCTTTCTTT	CASSPALNTEAFF
15	TRBJ1-6	TRBV27	.	TRBD1	TGTGCCAGCAGTCCCGGGACAGGGGGCGGTTCACCCCTCCACTTT	CASSPGTGGGSPLHF
15	TRBJ1-5	TRBV6-1	.	.	TGTGCCAGTACCACTGGGGGCGCGAGCAATCAGCCCCAGCATTTT	CASTTGGASNQPQHF